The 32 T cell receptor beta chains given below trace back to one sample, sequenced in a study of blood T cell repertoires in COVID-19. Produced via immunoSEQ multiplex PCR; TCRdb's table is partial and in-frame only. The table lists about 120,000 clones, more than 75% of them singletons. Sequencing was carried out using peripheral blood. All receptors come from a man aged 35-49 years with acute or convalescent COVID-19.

In DNA, the CDR3 is TGTGCCGCCCGGGCGACAGTTTCGACTGAAGCTTTCTTT. Its protein product is CAARATVSTEAFF. The chain recombines TRBV6-5 with TRBJ1-1; D might be TRBD1 (5 bases). Germline values: CDR1 MNHEY, CDR2 SVGAGI. V was pared by 11 bases and J by 5 bases, with 18 bases between. The CDR3 is 13 amino acids.

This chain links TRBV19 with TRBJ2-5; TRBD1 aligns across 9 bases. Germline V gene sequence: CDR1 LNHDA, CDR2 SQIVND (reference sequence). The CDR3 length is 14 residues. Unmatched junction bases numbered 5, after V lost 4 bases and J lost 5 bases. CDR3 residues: CASSTGTGMETQYF. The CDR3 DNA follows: TGTGCCAGTAGTACCGGGACAGGGATGGAGACCCAGTACTTC.

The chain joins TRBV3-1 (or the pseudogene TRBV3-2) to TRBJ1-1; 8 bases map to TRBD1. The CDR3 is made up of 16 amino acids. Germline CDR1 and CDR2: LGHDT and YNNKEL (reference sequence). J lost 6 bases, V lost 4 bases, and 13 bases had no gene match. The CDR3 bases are TGTGCCAGCAGCCCAAATCTGCAGGGGGCCGCTTCTGAAGCTTTCTTT. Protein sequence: CASSPNLQGAASEAFF.

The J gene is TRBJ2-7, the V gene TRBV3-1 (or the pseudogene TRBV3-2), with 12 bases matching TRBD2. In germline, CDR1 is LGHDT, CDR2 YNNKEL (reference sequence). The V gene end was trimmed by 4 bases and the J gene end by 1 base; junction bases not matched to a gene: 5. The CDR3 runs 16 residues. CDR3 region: CASSPGTSGLSYEQYF. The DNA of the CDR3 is TGTGCCAGCAGCCCCGGGACTAGCGGGTTATCCTACGAGCAGTACTTC.

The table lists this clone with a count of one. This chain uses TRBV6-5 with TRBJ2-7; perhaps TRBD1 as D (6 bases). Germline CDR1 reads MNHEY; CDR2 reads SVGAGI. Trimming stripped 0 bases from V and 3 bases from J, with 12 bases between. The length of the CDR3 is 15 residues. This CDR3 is CASSYSPSRGYEQYF. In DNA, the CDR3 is TGTGCCAGCAGTTACTCCCCCAGCAGGGGCTACGAGCAGTACTTC.

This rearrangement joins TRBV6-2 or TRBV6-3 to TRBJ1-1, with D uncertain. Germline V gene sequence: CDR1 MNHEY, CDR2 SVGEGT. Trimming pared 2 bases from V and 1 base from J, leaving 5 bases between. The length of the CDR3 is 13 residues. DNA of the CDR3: TGTGCCAGCAGTTACGTCCAGAACACTGAAGCTTTCTTT. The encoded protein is CASSYVQNTEAFF.

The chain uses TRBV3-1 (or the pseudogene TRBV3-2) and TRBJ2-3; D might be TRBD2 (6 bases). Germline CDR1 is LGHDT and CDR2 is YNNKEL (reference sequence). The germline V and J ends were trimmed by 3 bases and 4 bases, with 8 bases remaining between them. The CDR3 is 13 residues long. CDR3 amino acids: CASSQRGPDTQYF. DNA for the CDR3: TGTGCCAGCAGCCAGCGGGGCCCAGATACGCAGTATTTT.

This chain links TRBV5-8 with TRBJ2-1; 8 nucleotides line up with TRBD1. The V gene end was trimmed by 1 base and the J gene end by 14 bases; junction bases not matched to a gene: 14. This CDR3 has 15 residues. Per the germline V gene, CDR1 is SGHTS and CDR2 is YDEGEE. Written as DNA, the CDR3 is TGTGCCAGCAGCTTGCTTGGCAGACAGGGGTTAGTAGAGTTCTTC. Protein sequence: CASSLLGRQGLVEFF.

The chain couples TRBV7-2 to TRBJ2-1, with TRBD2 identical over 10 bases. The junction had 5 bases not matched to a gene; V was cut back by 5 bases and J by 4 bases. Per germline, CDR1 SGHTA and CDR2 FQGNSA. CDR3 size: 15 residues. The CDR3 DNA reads TGTGCCAGCAGCGAAGGGACTAGCGTTTACAATGAGCAGTTCTTC. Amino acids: CASSEGTSVYNEQFF.

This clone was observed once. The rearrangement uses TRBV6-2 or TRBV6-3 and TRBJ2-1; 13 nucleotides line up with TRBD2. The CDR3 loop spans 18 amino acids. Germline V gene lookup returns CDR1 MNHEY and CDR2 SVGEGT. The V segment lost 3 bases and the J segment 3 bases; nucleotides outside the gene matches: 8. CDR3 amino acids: CASSYLGLAGADYNEQFF. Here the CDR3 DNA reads TGTGCCAGCAGTTATTTAGGACTAGCGGGAGCGGACTACAATGAGCAGTTCTTC.

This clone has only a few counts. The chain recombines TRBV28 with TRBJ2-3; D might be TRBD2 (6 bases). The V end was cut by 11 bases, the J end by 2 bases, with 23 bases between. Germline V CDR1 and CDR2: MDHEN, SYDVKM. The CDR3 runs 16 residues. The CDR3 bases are TGTGCCTCCAGCCCTGGTACGGGAGTTCCCACAGATACGCAGTATTTT. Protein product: CASSPGTGVPTDTQYF.

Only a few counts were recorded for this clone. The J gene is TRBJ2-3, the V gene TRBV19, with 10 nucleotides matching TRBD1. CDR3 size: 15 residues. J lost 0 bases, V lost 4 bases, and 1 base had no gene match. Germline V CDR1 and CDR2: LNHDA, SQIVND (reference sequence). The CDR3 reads CASSRQGASTDTQYF. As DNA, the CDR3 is TGTGCCAGTAGTAGACAGGGGGCTAGCACAGATACGCAGTATTTT.

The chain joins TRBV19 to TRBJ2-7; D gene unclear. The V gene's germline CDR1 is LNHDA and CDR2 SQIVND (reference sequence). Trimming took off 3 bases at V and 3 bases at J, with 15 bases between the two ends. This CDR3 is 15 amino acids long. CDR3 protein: CASSMVITDVYEQYF. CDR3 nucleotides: TGTGCCAGTAGTATGGTTATTACAGACGTCTACGAGCAGTACTTC.

The CDR3 protein is CASNLIGAGEGYTF. DNA for the CDR3: TGTGCCAGCAACCTTATTGGGGCAGGGGAGGGCTACACCTTC. The chain combines TRBV5-6 with TRBJ1-2; a possible D gene is TRBD1 (6 bases). The CDR3 totals 14 residues. Between the trimmed V and J ends, which lost 6 bases and 8 bases, there was a span of 20 bases. Germline CDR1 reads SGHDT; CDR2 reads YYEEEE.

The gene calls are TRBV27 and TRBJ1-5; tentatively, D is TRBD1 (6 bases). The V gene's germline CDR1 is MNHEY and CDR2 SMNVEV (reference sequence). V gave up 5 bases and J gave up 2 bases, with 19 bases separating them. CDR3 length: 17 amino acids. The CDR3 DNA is TGTGCCAGCAGTCCTCGACAGGCTCAAGGGGGCAATCAGCCCCAGCATTTT. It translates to CASSPRQAQGGNQPQHF.

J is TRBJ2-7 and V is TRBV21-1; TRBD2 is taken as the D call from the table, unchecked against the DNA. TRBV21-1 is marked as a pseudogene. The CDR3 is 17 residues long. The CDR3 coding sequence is TGTGCCAGCAGCACCCGGGGGGAGCGGACTCTCTCCTACGAGCAGTACTTC. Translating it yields CASSTRGERTLSYEQYF.

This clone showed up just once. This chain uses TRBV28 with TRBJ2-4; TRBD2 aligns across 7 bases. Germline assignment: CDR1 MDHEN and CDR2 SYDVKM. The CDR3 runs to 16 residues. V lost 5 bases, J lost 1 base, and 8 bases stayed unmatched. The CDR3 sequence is CASSDTSAGAKNIQYF. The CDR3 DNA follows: TGTGCCAGCAGTGACACTAGCGCAGGGGCCAAAAACATTCAGTACTTC.

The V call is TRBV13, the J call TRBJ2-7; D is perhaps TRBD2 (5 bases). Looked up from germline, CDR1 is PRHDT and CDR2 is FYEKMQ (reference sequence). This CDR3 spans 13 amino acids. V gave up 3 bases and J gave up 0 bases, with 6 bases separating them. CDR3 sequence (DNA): TGTGCCAGCAGCTTGGGGAGCTCCTACGAGCAGTACTTC. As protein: CASSLGSSYEQYF.

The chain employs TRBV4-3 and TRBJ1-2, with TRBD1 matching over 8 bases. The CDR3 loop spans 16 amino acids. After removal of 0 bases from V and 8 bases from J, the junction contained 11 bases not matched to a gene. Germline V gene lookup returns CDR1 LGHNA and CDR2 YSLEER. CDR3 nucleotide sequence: TGCGCCAGCAGCCAAGATCGACTCCGGACAGGGAACGGCTACACCTTC. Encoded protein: CASSQDRLRTGNGYTF.

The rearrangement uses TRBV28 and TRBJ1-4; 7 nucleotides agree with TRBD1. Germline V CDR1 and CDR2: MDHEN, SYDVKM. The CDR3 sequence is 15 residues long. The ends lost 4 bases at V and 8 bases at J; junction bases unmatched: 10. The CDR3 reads CASSSPQGTNEKLFF. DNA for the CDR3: TGTGCCAGCAGTTCCCCACAGGGGACGAACGAAAAACTGTTTTTT.

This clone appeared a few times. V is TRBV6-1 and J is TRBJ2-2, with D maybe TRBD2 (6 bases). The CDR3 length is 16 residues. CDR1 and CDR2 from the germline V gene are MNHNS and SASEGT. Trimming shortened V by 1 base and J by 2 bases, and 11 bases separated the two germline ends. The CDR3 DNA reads TGTGCCAGCAGTGAAGTCGCTAGCGTTAACACCGGGGAGCTGTTTTTT. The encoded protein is CASSEVASVNTGELFF.

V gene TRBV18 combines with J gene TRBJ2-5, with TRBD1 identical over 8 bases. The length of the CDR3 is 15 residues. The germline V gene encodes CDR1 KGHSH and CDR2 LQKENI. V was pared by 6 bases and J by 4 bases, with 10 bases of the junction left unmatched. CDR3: CASSSGDRGRETQYF. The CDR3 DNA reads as TGTGCCAGCTCCAGCGGAGACAGGGGACGAGAGACCCAGTACTTC.

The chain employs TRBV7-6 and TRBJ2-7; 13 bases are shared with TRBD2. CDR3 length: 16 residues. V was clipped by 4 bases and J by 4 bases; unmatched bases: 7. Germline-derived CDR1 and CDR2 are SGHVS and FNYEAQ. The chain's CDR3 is CASSSGLAGVKYEQYF. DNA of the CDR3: TGTGCCAGCAGCTCCGGACTAGCGGGGGTAAAATACGAGCAGTACTTC.

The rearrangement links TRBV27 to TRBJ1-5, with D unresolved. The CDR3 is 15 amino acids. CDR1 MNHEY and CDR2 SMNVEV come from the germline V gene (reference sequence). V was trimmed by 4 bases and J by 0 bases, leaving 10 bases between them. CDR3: CASSSRQLSNQPQHF. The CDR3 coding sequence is TGTGCCAGCAGTTCTAGGCAGCTTAGCAATCAGCCCCAGCATTTT.

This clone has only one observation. CDR3 in amino acids: CASMLNGGQSDTQYF. The CDR3 DNA is TGCGCCAGCATGTTAAACGGGGGGCAGTCAGATACGCAGTATTTT. V is TRBV5-1 and J is TRBJ2-3, with D possibly being TRBD2 (7 bases). Trimming removed 6 bases from V and 4 bases from J, with 18 bases in between. The CDR3 is made up of 15 amino acids. The V gene's germline CDR1 is SGHRS and CDR2 YFSETQ.

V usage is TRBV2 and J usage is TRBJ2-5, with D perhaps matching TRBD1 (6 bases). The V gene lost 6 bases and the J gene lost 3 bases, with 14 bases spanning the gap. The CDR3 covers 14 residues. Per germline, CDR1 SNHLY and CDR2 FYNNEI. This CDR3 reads CASSNLRTEETQYF. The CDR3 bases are TGTGCCAGCAGCAACCTGAGGACAGAAGAGACCCAGTACTTC.

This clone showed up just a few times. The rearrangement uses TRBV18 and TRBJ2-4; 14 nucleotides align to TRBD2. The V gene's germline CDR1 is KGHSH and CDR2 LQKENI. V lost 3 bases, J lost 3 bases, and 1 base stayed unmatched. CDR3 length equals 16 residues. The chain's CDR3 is CASSPGLAGDKNIQYF. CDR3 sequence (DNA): TGTGCCAGCTCACCGGGACTAGCGGGAGACAAAAACATTCAGTACTTC. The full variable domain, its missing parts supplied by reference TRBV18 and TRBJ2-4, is NAGVMQNPRHLVRRRGQEARLRCSPMKGHSHVYWYRQLPEEGLKFMVYLQKENIIDESGMPKERFSAEFPKEGPSILRIQQVVRGDSAAYFCASSPGLAGDKNIQYFGAGTRLSVL.

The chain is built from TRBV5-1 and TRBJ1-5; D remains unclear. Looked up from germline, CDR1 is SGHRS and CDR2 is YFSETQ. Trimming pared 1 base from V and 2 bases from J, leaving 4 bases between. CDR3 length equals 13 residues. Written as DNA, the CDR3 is TGCGCCAGCAGCTTGTCGGGCAATCAGCCCCAGCATTTT. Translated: CASSLSGNQPQHF.

CDR3 amino acids: CASSPLAGSQETQYF. CDR3 in DNA: TGTGCCAGTAGTCCGCTAGCGGGTTCCCAAGAGACCCAGTACTTC. The V gene is TRBV19, the J gene TRBJ2-5, with TRBD2 identical over 8 bases. This CDR3 has 15 amino acids. V shed 5 bases and J 1 base; nucleotides not matched to a gene: 6. The germline gives CDR1 LNHDA, CDR2 SQIVND (reference sequence).

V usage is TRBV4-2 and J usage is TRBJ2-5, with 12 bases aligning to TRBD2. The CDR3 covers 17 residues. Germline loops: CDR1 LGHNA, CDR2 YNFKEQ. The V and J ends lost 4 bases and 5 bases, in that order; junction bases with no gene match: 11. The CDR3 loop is CASSPGLAGGIGETQYF. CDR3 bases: TGTGCCAGCAGCCCCGGCCTAGCGGGAGGGATTGGGGAGACCCAGTACTTC.

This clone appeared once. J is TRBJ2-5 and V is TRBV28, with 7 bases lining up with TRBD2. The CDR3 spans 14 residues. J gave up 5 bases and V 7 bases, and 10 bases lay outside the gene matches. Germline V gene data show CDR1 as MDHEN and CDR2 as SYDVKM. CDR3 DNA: TGTGCCAGCACCCTATACAGCGGGATGGAGACCCAGTACTTC. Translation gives CASTLYSGMETQYF. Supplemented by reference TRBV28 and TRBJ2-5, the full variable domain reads DVKVTQSSRYLVKRTGEKVFLECVQDMDHENMFWYRQDPGLGLRLIYFSYDVKMKEKGDIPEGYSVSREKKERFSLILESASTNQTSMYLCASTLYSGMETQYFGPGTRLLVL.

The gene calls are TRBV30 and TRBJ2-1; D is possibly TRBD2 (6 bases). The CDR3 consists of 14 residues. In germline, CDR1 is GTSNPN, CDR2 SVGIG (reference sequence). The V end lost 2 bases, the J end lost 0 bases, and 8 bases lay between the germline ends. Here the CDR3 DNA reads TGTGCCTGGAGTCGGCGGGACTCCTACAATGAGCAGTTCTTC. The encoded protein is CAWSRRDSYNEQFF.